This entry lists 20 T cell receptor beta chains sequenced from one sample in a study of blood T cell repertoires in COVID-19. TCRdb's copy holds only in-frame clones and misses some; the assay was immunoSEQ multiplex PCR. The sample carries roughly 300,000 clones, 89% recorded once. Specimen: peripheral blood. The receptor set was obtained from a man younger than 30 who had recovered from COVID-19.

The chain employs TRBV7-6 and TRBJ2-1; 10 bases align to TRBD1. J was trimmed by 5 bases and V by 3 bases; bases with no gene match: 4. This CDR3 contains 15 residues. In germline, CDR1 is SGHVS, CDR2 FNYEAQ. CDR3 nucleotides: TGTGCCAGCAGCTTCTCCGGGACAGGGGACAATGAGCAGTTCTTC. Protein product: CASSFSGTGDNEQFF.

This CDR3 reads CASSLELAGAYTDTQYF. CDR3 coding DNA: TGCGCCAGCAGCTTGGAACTAGCGGGGGCCTACACAGATACGCAGTATTTT. V and J are TRBV5-1 and TRBJ2-3, with 11 bases fitting TRBD2. V dropped 0 bases and J dropped 2; count of bases not matched to a gene: 5. Germline CDR1 is SGHRS and CDR2 is YFSETQ. The CDR3 covers 17 residues.

The chain uses TRBV19 and TRBJ1-2, with 8 nucleotides matching TRBD1. The CDR3 runs 14 residues. Trimming removed 7 bases from V and 6 bases from J; junction bases left unmatched: 10. CDR1 and CDR2 from the germline V gene are LNHDA and SQIVND (reference sequence). CDR3 DNA sequence: TGTGCCAGTACGACTTTAGGACAGGGTGATGGCTACACCTTC. This codes for CASTTLGQGDGYTF.

The chain couples TRBV4-1 to TRBJ1-5; 8 bases are shared with TRBD1. The CDR3 covers 15 residues. V dropped 2 bases and J dropped 6; count of bases not matched to a gene: 6. In germline, CDR1 is MGHRA, CDR2 YSYEKL. The CDR3 DNA follows: TGCGCCAGCAGCCAATCAGAGCAGGGGGCTCAGCCCCAGCATTTT. Protein: CASSQSEQGAQPQHF.

The rearrangement uses TRBV11-2 and TRBJ2-3; TRBD1 agrees at 7 bases. CDR1 and CDR2 (germline): SGHAT, FQNNGV. The CDR3 length is 15 residues. Losses at the gene ends were 5 bases for V and 1 base for J; bases not matched to a gene: 6. CDR3 loop: CASSEGAPGTDTQYF. In DNA, the CDR3 is TGTGCCAGCAGCGAGGGGGCCCCGGGCACAGATACGCAGTATTTT.

This clone was observed a single time. The rearrangement joins TRBV20-1 to TRBJ1-1; possible D gene TRBD1, 5 bases. CDR1 DFQATT and CDR2 SNEGSKA come from the germline V gene (reference sequence). This CDR3 is 11 amino acids long. The germline V and J ends were trimmed by 3 bases and 10 bases, with 12 bases remaining between them. CDR3 sequence: CSASLGAGAFF. CDR3 bases: TGCAGTGCTAGTTTAGGGGCTGGAGCTTTCTTT.

The rearrangement links TRBV7-8 to TRBJ1-1; 7 bases align to TRBD1. The V gene end was trimmed by 1 base and the J gene end by 0 bases; junction bases not matched to a gene: 5. CDR1 SGHVS and CDR2 FQNEAQ come from the germline V gene. The CDR3 has 16 amino acids. The CDR3 is CASSLEGAAMNTEAFF. CDR3 nucleotides: TGTGCCAGCAGCTTAGAGGGGGCAGCTATGAACACTGAAGCTTTCTTT.

The chain recombines TRBV6-1 with TRBJ2-2; weak D call: TRBD1 (5 bases). The germline gives CDR1 MNHNS, CDR2 SASEGT. This CDR3 has 15 amino acids. V lost 3 bases to trimming and J lost 3 bases, with 11 bases between them. The CDR3 region is CASSDQGLDTGELFF. In DNA form, the CDR3 reads TGTGCCAGCAGTGATCAGGGATTGGACACCGGGGAGCTGTTTTTT.

V is TRBV5-1 and J is TRBJ1-1; D gene uncertain. The CDR3 runs to 15 residues. Per the germline V gene, CDR1 is SGHRS and CDR2 is YFSETQ. Trimming took off 5 bases at V and 4 bases at J, with 18 bases between the two ends. The CDR3 DNA sequence: TGCGCCAGCAGTACCAAGGGAGATGGGGTCACTGAAGCTTTCTTT. Translating gives CASSTKGDGVTEAFF.

The chain recombines TRBV13 with TRBJ1-1, with a possible D match to TRBD1 (6 bases). CDR3 length equals 14 residues. V was cut by 4 bases and J by 0 bases, with 9 bases left in between. CDR1 and CDR2 from the germline V gene are PRHDT and FYEKMQ (reference sequence). The CDR3: CASSSGDLNTEAFF. The CDR3 nucleotides read TGTGCCAGCAGCTCAGGGGACTTGAACACTGAAGCTTTCTTT.

This chain joins TRBV5-1 and TRBJ1-2; 8 bases line up with TRBD1. Unmatched junction bases numbered 7, after V lost 4 bases and J lost 8 bases. Germline CDR1 and CDR2: SGHRS and YFSETQ. This CDR3 spans 13 amino acids. The CDR3 spells CASSRTTGEGYTF. CDR3 DNA: TGCGCCAGCAGCAGGACGACAGGGGAAGGCTACACCTTC.

The chain uses TRBV13 and TRBJ2-3; 12 nucleotides align to TRBD2. In germline, CDR1 is PRHDT, CDR2 FYEKMQ (reference sequence). The CDR3 contains 17 residues. V shed 2 bases, J shed 4 bases, and the junction held 7 bases outside the gene matches. CDR3 sequence reads: CASSLSLAGGSPDTQYF. The CDR3 nucleotides are TGTGCCAGCAGCTTATCACTAGCGGGGGGCTCGCCAGATACGCAGTATTTT. Full variable domain (outside the CDR3, taken from reference TRBV13 and TRBJ2-3): AAGVIQSPRHLIKEKRETATLKCYPIPRHDTVYWYQQGPGQDPQFLISFYEKMQSDKGSIPDRFSAQQFSDYHSELNMSSLELGDSALYFCASSLSLAGGSPDTQYFGPGTRLTVL.

The J gene is TRBJ1-3, the V gene TRBV12-3 or TRBV12-4; unclear D gene. The V end lost 3 bases, the J end lost 0 bases, and 3 bases lay between the germline ends. The CDR3 covers 13 residues. The CDR3 loop is CASSLSSGNTIYF. DNA of the CDR3: TGTGCCAGCAGTTTGAGCTCTGGAAACACCATATATTTT.

J is TRBJ1-3 and V is TRBV9; D unclear. Germline V gives CDR1 SGDLS, CDR2 YYNGEE. The CDR3 is made up of 13 amino acids. Trimming removed 4 bases at V and 4 bases at J, with 9 bases between. The chain's CDR3 is CASSPGRGNTIYF. DNA for the CDR3: TGTGCCAGCAGCCCGGGGAGGGGAAACACCATATATTTT.

The V and J genes are TRBV28 and TRBJ2-1; 7 nucleotides align to TRBD2. Germline CDR1 reads MDHEN; CDR2 reads SYDVKM. The V gene end was trimmed by 4 bases and the J gene end by 10 bases; junction bases not matched to a gene: 1. The CDR3 has 11 amino acids. The CDR3 protein is CASSYGGEQFF. The CDR3, as DNA: TGTGCCAGCAGTTACGGGGGGGAGCAGTTCTTC.

This clone was counted between two and nine times. The rearrangement uses TRBV6-1 and TRBJ2-2; tentatively, D is TRBD1 (5 bases). V lost 2 bases and J 4 bases, leaving 11 bases between the germline ends. The germline gives CDR1 MNHNS, CDR2 SASEGT. The CDR3 contains 15 residues. The CDR3 sequence: CASSEYRQGTGELFF. CDR3 DNA sequence: TGTGCCAGCAGTGAATATCGCCAGGGCACCGGGGAGCTGTTTTTT.

The J gene is TRBJ1-3, the V gene TRBV7-9; 9 bases align to TRBD1. The CDR3 has 16 residues. Germline V lookup: CDR1 SEHNR, CDR2 FQNEAQ (reference sequence). The junction had 6 bases not matched to a gene; V was cut back by 3 bases and J by 3 bases. The CDR3 sequence is CASSLGTGLGGNTIYF. CDR3 coding DNA: TGTGCCAGCAGCTTGGGGACAGGGCTAGGTGGAAACACCATATATTTT.

J is TRBJ2-7 and V is TRBV19; D is perhaps TRBD1 (6 bases). V was trimmed by 5 bases and J by 7 bases, leaving 18 bases between them. This CDR3 has 14 residues. Germline CDR1 LNHDA, CDR2 SQIVND (reference sequence). CDR3 coding DNA: TGTGCCAGTAGTGGACAGACAGGATCTGGGGAGCAGTACTTC. Translated, it gives CASSGQTGSGEQYF.

The chain has TRBV13 and TRBJ2-2, with D maybe TRBD2 (6 bases). Trimming removed 5 bases from V and 5 bases from J, with 6 bases in between. The germline V gene encodes CDR1 PRHDT and CDR2 FYEKMQ (reference sequence). The CDR3 is made up of 12 amino acids. CDR3 coding DNA: TGTGCCAGCAGCCGGGGGACCGGGGAGCTGTTTTTT. Translation gives CASSRGTGELFF.

The chain joins TRBV7-9 to TRBJ1-4; D is unclear. The germline CDR1 and CDR2 sequences are SEHNR and FQNEAQ (reference sequence). V was cut by 1 base and J by 7 bases, with 13 bases left in between. This CDR3 has 15 amino acids. The CDR3 DNA sequence: TGTGCCAGCAGCTTAGAGCCGGGTGTAGGTGAAAAACTGTTTTTT. Translating gives CASSLEPGVGEKLFF.